Listed below are T cell receptor beta chains from one sample, sequenced in a study of T cells in Graves' hyperthyroidism and ophthalmopathy. Using its own MiXCR run on the multiplex PCR reads, TCRdb lists one record per CDR3 protein. Of over 250,000 distinct CDR3 sequences listed, less than 30% are singletons. Material for sequencing was blood. These receptor sequences come from a man in his forties with Graves' hyperthyroidism that later progressed to Graves' ophthalmopathy. The CDR3 runs from the conserved cysteine through the conserved F or W. The D gene is left open where the match is weak.

V: TRBV28; D: TRBD1; CDR3: CASSIPGQTYGYTF
V: TRBV6-2/TRBV6-3; D: .; CDR3: CASSYSLFPSSGNTIYF
V: TRBV27; D: .; CDR3: CASRLGETQYF
V: TRBV10-3; D: TRBD1; CDR3: CAISAGQGTYEQYF
V: TRBV7-2; D: .; CDR3: CASRGRWAETQYF
V: TRBV5-1; D: .; CDR3: CASSLDLGPRSPLHF
V: TRBV10-1; D: .; CDR3: CARRGVTAFF
V: TRBV15; D: TRBD1; CDR3: CATSGQGIYEQYF
V: TRBV20-1; D: .; CDR3: CSAIPGRLNTEAFF
V: TRBV11-2; D: TRBD1; CDR3: CASSHGDRPDEQYF
V: TRBV12-3/TRBV12-4; D: .; CDR3: CASSFGQGKSGANVLTF
V: TRBV7-2; D: .; CDR3: CASSSLGLNSYEQYF
V: TRBV15; D: TRBD1; CDR3: CATSGTPLTGGISYEQYF
V: TRBV11-2; D: TRBD1; CDR3: CASSRTGTGLNTIYF
V: TRBV6-2/TRBV6-3; D: .; CDR3: CASSYELAYEQYF
V: TRBV4-1; D: TRBD2; CDR3: CASSQDSYGGRAAMDSEYF
V: TRBV9; D: .; CDR3: CASSVAHSYEQYF
V: TRBV6-7; D: .; CDR3: CASSVRPGNTGELFF
V: TRBV12-5; D: .; CDR3: CASTKGVAETQYF
V: TRBV20-1; D: .; CDR3: CSARPGHYYEQYF
V: TRBV20-1; D: TRBD1; CDR3: CSARALDRGTEAFF
V: TRBV12-3/TRBV12-4; D: .; CDR3: CASSLRGANFNTEAFF
V: TRBV6-1; D: .; CDR3: CASGSGEQYF
V: TRBV11-3; D: .; CDR3: CASSLGGKHTEAFF
V: TRBV7-2; D: .; CDR3: CASSLEILYEQYF
V: TRBV28; D: .; CDR3: CASNIRGSQPNEQYF
V: TRBV5-5; D: TRBD2; CDR3: CASSLGLAELSYEQYF
V: TRBV20-1; D: .; CDR3: CSAMNQGLWETQYF
V: TRBV6-2/TRBV6-3; D: TRBD2; CDR3: CASSRTSGSTGELFF
V: TRBV6-2/TRBV6-3; D: .; CDR3: CASSRFAGTEETQYF
V: TRBV18; D: .; CDR3: CASSPPPPATEAFF
V: TRBV11-3; D: .; CDR3: CASSSDTTDTQYF
V: TRBV6-2/TRBV6-3; D: .; CDR3: CASSYSKWALGGYTF
V: TRBV12-3/TRBV12-4; D: .; CDR3: CASSLPQGEQYF
V: TRBV5-1; D: TRBD2; CDR3: CASSLVGGSNEQFF
V: TRBV7-2; D: TRBD2; CDR3: CASSPLAGSEMWEQFF
V: TRBV5-6; D: .; CDR3: CASHWGTGELFF
V: TRBV6-2/TRBV6-3; D: .; CDR3: CASSFGLDRNYEQYF
V: TRBV4-2; D: .; CDR3: CASSPGTFYEQYF
V: TRBV6-1; D: .; CDR3: CASGASTDTQYF
V: TRBV7-3; D: .; CDR3: CASSLTGGPQGYTF
V: TRBV18; D: .; CDR3: CASSGGTSSTEAFF
V: TRBV20-1; D: .; CDR3: CSARGVGRAIGGNTIYF
V: TRBV6-2/TRBV6-3; D: TRBD2; CDR3: CASSYSGTSGSRFRNIQYF
V: TRBV28; D: .; CDR3: CASSSASTGDIQYF
V: TRBV5-1; D: .; CDR3: CASSWAVSYEQYF
V: TRBV4-1; D: .; CDR3: CASSQAERKETQYF
V: TRBV12-3/TRBV12-4; D: TRBD1; CDR3: CASSPGQGSPSGNTIYF
V: TRBV28; D: .; CDR3: CASSLSGPLTPGELFF
V: TRBV7-6; D: TRBD2; CDR3: CASSYYGTSAGELFF
V: TRBV28; D: .; CDR3: CASRSRVNTEAFF
V: TRBV4-1; D: .; CDR3: CASSQIQGFTGELFF
V: TRBV6-1; D: TRBD1; CDR3: CASSRYRGTGELFF
V: TRBV7-2; D: .; CDR3: CASSLASGSSGNTIYF
V: TRBV12-3/TRBV12-4; D: TRBD2; CDR3: CASSLSGRTHEQYF